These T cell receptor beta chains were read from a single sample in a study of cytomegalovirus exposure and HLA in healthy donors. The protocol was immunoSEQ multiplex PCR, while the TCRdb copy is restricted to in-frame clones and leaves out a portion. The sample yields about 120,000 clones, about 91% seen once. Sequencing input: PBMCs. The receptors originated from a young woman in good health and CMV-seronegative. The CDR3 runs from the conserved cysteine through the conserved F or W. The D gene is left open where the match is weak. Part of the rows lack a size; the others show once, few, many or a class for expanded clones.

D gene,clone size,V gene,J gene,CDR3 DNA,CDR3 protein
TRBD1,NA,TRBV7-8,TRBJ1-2,TGTGCCAGCAGCCCCCGGGACAGCCCCTATGGCTACACCTTC,CASSPRDSPYGYTF
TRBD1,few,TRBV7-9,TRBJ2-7,TGTGCCAGCAGCTGGACGGACAGGGGATACGAGCAGTACTTC,CASSWTDRGYEQYF
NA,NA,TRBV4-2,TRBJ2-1,TGTGCCAGCAGCCTGTGGGCTAGCGCTAGCTCCTACAATGAGCAGTTCTTC,CASSLWASASSYNEQFF
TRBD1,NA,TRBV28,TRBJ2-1,TGTGCCAGCGGCGTACTACAGGGGATCCAGTTCTTC,CASGVLQGIQFF
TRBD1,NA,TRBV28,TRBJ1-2,TGTGCCAGCAGCACCGGGACAGGGCCTGGCTACACCTTC,CASSTGTGPGYTF
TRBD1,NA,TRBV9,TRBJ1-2,TGTGCCAGCAGCGATCCCGGGACAGCCTATGGCTACACCTTC,CASSDPGTAYGYTF
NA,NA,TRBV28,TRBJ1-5,TGTGCCAGCAGTTTACCGGGGGGCAATCAGCCCCAGCATTTT,CASSLPGGNQPQHF
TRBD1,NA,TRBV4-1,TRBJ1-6,TGCGCCAGCAGCCACCCACAGGGGACGACCTCCTATAATTCACCCCTCCACTTT,CASSHPQGTTSYNSPLHF
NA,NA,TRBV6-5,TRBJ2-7,TGTGCCAGCAGTTATGATGCAGGGGTGGGTGGCGAGCAGTACTTC,CASSYDAGVGGEQYF
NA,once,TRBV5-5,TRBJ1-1,TGTGCCAGCAGCCCGACACTTATGAACACTGAAGCTTTCTTT,CASSPTLMNTEAFF
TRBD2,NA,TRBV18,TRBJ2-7,TGTGCCAGCTCACCGCAGGGACTAGCGGGGGCCTCCGAGCAGTACTTC,CASSPQGLAGASEQYF
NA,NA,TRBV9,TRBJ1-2,TGTGCCAGCAGCCCCGGGACACCGATTTATGGCTACACCTTC,CASSPGTPIYGYTF
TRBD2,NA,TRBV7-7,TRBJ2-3,TGTGCCAGCAGCCCGGGACTAGCGGGATCGGCAGATACGCAGTATTTT,CASSPGLAGSADTQYF
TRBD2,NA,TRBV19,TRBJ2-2,TGTGCCAGTAATCTAACGGGGGGGCGACCCGGGGAGCTGTTTTTT,CASNLTGGRPGELFF
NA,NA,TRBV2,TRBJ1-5,TGTGCCAGCAGTGAAAGTCAGAACGGGCAGCCCCAGCATTTT,CASSESQNGQPQHF
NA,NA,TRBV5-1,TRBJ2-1,TGCGCCAGCAGCTTGCAGGGACATAGCCCCTACAATGAGCAGTTCTTC,CASSLQGHSPYNEQFF
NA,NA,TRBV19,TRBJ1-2,TGTGCCAGTAGTATTAGTTTCGGGGAGAATGGCTACACCTTC,CASSISFGENGYTF
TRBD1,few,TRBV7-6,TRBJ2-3,TGTGCCAGCAGCTTAGGACAGGGGGTAACAGATACGCAGTATTTT,CASSLGQGVTDTQYF
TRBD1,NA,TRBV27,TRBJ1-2,TGTGCCAGCAGACCCCGGACGACAGGGCCTTCGGGCTACACCTTC,CASRPRTTGPSGYTF
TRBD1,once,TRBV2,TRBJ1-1,TGTGCCAGCAGGGGAGGGACAGGGGTTAACACTGAAGCTTTCTTT,CASRGGTGVNTEAFF
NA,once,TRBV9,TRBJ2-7,TGTGCCAGCAGCGTAGTTGGCGGGTCGCAAGAGCAGTACTTC,CASSVVGGSQEQYF
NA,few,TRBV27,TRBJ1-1,TGTGCCAGCAGGGCCCTTGGGGGCGGCCTTGTCACTGAAGCTTTCTTT,CASRALGGGLVTEAFF
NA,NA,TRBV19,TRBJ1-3,TGTGCCAGTAGTGAGGAATTACGACGAAACACCATATATTTT,CASSEELRRNTIYF
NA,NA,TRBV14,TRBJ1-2,TGTGCCAGCAATCTCGGAGGGTATGGCTACACCTTC,CASNLGGYGYTF
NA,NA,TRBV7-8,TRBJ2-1,TGTGCCAGCAGCTCACGCGGGGCATCGTCTAACAATGAGCAGTTCTTC,CASSSRGASSNNEQFF
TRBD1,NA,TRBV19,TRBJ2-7,TGTGCCAGTACCAATACAGGGGCCTACGAGCAGTACTTC,CASTNTGAYEQYF
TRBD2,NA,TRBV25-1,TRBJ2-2,TGTGCCAGCAGCCCGAATTGGGGGCTAGCGGGAGCGGTCGGGGAGCTGTTTTTT,CASSPNWGLAGAVGELFF
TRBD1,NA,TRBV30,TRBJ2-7,TGTGCCTGGAGTCCACCGGACAGGGTGGCACGTGAGGTCTTC,CAWSPPDRVAREVF
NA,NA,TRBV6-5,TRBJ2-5,TGTGCCAGCAGTTATTGGTCGGGGAGCAACCAAGAGACCCAGTACTTC,CASSYWSGSNQETQYF
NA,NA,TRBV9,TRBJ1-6,TGTGCCAGCAGTGGACAGCCCGGCCAAAATTCACCCCTCCACTTT,CASSGQPGQNSPLHF
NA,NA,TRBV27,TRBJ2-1,TGTGCCAGCAGTGGATCCGGAGGGGACAATGAGCAGTTCTTC,CASSGSGGDNEQFF
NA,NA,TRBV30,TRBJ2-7,TGTGCCTGGAGGCGGCTTAGCTCCTACGAGCAGTACTTC,CAWRRLSSYEQYF
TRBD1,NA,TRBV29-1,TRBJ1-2,TGCAGCGTTGAAGATCGTCAGGGACAGGGGGACACCTTC,CSVEDRQGQGDTF
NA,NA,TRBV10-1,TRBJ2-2,TGCGCCAGCAGCTCAGGGGCCGCCGGGGAGCTGTTTTTT,CASSSGAAGELFF
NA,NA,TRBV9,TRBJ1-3,TGTGCCAGCAGCCCACACTCTGGAAACACCATATATTTT,CASSPHSGNTIYF
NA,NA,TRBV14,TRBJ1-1,TGTGCCAGCAGCCAAGATCCCGCCAGTGAAGCTTTCTTT,CASSQDPASEAFF
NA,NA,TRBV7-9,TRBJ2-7,TGTGCCAGCAGCGTAGGACCCCCTACAGGCTTCCACGAGCAGTACTTC,CASSVGPPTGFHEQYF
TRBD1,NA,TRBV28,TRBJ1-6,TGTGCCAGCAGCCGGGACAGCCCTTCACCCCTCCACTTT,CASSRDSPSPLHF
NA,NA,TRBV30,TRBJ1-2,TGTGCCGGGGCCGGGACACCTGATCGATCATATGGCTACACCTTC,CAGAGTPDRSYGYTF
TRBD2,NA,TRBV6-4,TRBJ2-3,TGTGCCAGCAGTGATGAAGCGGGGGGTTCCACAGATACGCAGTATTTT,CASSDEAGGSTDTQYF